These 20 T cell receptor beta chains share one sample of origin, sequenced in a study of blood T cell repertoires in COVID-19. Assay: immunoSEQ multiplex PCR; the TCRdb copy retains only in-frame clones and omits some. Of 150,000 or so clones in the sample, 83% were seen once. The sequenced material came from peripheral blood. The receptors shown here come from a woman aged 55-75 years with COVID-19, enrolled during active disease.

For the CDR3, the DNA is TGTGCCAGCAGTCCGGGACAGAGACCTGGTCAGCCCCAGCATTTT. Translation: CASSPGQRPGQPQHF. This rearrangement joins TRBV6-5 to TRBJ1-5, with 7 bases that match TRBD1. The length of the CDR3 is 15 residues. Losses at the gene ends were 5 bases for V and 6 bases for J; bases not matched to a gene: 10. The germline V gene has CDR1 MNHEY and CDR2 SVGAGI.

This clone appeared a few times. J is TRBJ1-4 and V is TRBV7-9; D perhaps matches TRBD1 (6 bases). This CDR3 is built from 15 residues. Trimming stripped 0 bases from V and 8 bases from J, with 13 bases between. The germline CDR1 and CDR2 sequences are SEHNR and FQNEAQ (reference sequence). CDR3 protein: CASSLARRTDEKLFF. The CDR3 DNA sequence: TGTGCCAGCAGCTTAGCGCGCCGGACAGACGAAAAACTGTTTTTT.

This chain joins TRBV6-5 and TRBJ1-1; D is ambiguous. This CDR3 contains 12 residues. The ends were cut back, 10 bases at V and 0 bases at J, with 9 bases in the middle. Germline CDR1 and CDR2: MNHEY and SVGAGI. CDR3 sequence: CATTSLNTEAFF. The CDR3 nucleotides are TGTGCCACAACCAGTTTGAACACTGAAGCTTTCTTT.

The CDR3 sequence is CASSLTGTALDTIYF. The CDR3 bases are TGCGCCAGCAGCTTGACGGGGACAGCCTTAGACACCATATATTTT. The rearrangement links TRBV5-1 to TRBJ1-3; TRBD1 agrees at 7 bases. The V segment lost 1 base and the J segment 8 bases; nucleotides outside the gene matches: 9. The germline V gene has CDR1 SGHRS and CDR2 YFSETQ. This CDR3 is 15 amino acids long.

The chain is built from TRBV4-1 and TRBJ1-2; tentatively, D is TRBD1 (5 bases). The V end lost 0 bases, the J end lost 4 bases, and 12 bases lay between the germline ends. This CDR3 is built from 15 residues. The germline V gene has CDR1 MGHRA and CDR2 YSYEKL. The CDR3 loop reads CASSQDPGLSYGYTF. The CDR3 bases are TGCGCCAGCAGCCAAGACCCAGGGCTGAGCTATGGCTACACCTTC.

This sequence joins TRBV30 and TRBJ1-2, with D tentatively TRBD1 (6 bases). CDR1 and CDR2 (germline): GTSNPN, SVGIG (reference sequence). The CDR3 runs 14 residues. The V and J ends lost 0 bases and 6 bases respectively, with 14 bases between them. CDR3 bases: TGTGCCTGGAGTGTAGGGACAATTGGGGATGGCTACACCTTC. Its protein is CAWSVGTIGDGYTF.

The V gene is TRBV6-1, the J gene TRBJ2-3; possibly TRBD2 for D (5 bases). The germline V gene encodes CDR1 MNHNS and CDR2 SASEGT. The CDR3 is made up of 15 amino acids. V lost 1 base, J lost 4 bases, and 12 bases lay in between. This CDR3 is CASSEVGSRSDTQYF. CDR3 coding DNA: TGTGCCAGCAGTGAAGTGGGGAGTAGGTCAGATACGCAGTATTTT.

The chain combines TRBV18 with TRBJ2-3, with D unclear. The CDR3 spans 13 residues. CDR1 KGHSH and CDR2 LQKENI come from the germline V gene. V lost 2 bases and J lost 4, with 7 bases in between. The CDR3 sequence is CASSPVMSDTQYF. The CDR3 coding sequence is TGTGCCAGCTCACCAGTTATGTCAGATACGCAGTATTTT.

The rearrangement uses TRBV6-5 and TRBJ1-2; D not resolved. The germline CDR1 and CDR2 sequences are MNHEY and SVGAGI. V was trimmed by 6 bases and J by 8 bases, leaving 19 bases between them. The CDR3 totals 14 residues. The CDR3 nucleotides are TGTGCCAGCAGCGCCATTACATCCGGGGTGGGCTACACCTTC. Translating it yields CASSAITSGVGYTF.

The J gene is TRBJ2-1, the V gene TRBV29-1; 10 nucleotides align to TRBD2. Looked up from germline, CDR1 is SQVTM and CDR2 is ANQGSEA. The length of the CDR3 is 14 residues. J was trimmed by 3 bases and V by 6 bases; bases with no gene match: 5. The DNA of the CDR3 is TGCAGCGTCTCTAGCGGGAGTAGCTACAATGAGCAGTTCTTC. As protein: CSVSSGSSYNEQFF.

This chain uses TRBV19 with TRBJ1-1, with 7 bases aligning to TRBD1. The junction had 14 bases not matched to a gene; V was cut back by 6 bases and J by 1 base. CDR1 is LNHDA, CDR2 SQIVND, per germline (reference sequence). The CDR3 loop spans 17 amino acids. CDR3 coding DNA: TGTGCCAGTAGCTATCCAATATCCGGGACAGCGAACACTGAAGCTTTCTTT. As protein: CASSYPISGTANTEAFF.

The chain joins TRBV4-1 to TRBJ1-2; D is unclear. The CDR3 runs 14 residues. Trimming cost V 0 bases and J 2 bases, with 7 bases left between them. Germline V CDR1 and CDR2: MGHRA, YSYEKL. The CDR3 nucleotides read TGCGCCAGCAGCCAAGAGGAGACCAACTATGGCTACACCTTC. This translates into CASSQEETNYGYTF.

The J gene is TRBJ1-2, the V gene TRBV10-1, with D unresolved. The germline CDR1 and CDR2 sequences are WNHNN and SYGVQD (reference sequence). The CDR3 runs to 15 residues. V was pared by 0 bases and J by 2 bases, with 10 bases between. As DNA, the CDR3 is TGCGCCAGCAGTGAGTCGAGGAACACCAACTATGGCTACACCTTC. It specifies CASSESRNTNYGYTF.

The chain recombines TRBV2 with TRBJ1-4; TRBD1 aligns across 7 bases. The V segment lost 6 bases and the J segment 11 bases; nucleotides outside the gene matches: 9. Germline CDR1 and CDR2: SNHLY and FYNNEI. The CDR3 totals 13 residues. The CDR3 here is CASRGGLQGKLFF. DNA for the CDR3: TGTGCCAGCAGGGGCGGATTACAGGGGAAACTGTTTTTT.

The genes are TRBV29-1 and TRBJ2-7, with no clear D. Germline V CDR1 and CDR2: SQVTM, ANQGSEA. V lost 4 bases to trimming and J lost 1 base, with 11 bases between them. This CDR3 has 13 residues. The CDR3: CSVGRRSSYEQYF. The CDR3 coding sequence is TGCAGCGTTGGACGGCGGAGTTCCTACGAGCAGTACTTC.

The chain uses TRBV5-1 and TRBJ1-2; 7 nucleotides line up with TRBD1. V shed 4 bases and J 1 base; nucleotides not matched to a gene: 16. This CDR3 spans 18 amino acids. Germline V gene lookup returns CDR1 SGHRS and CDR2 YFSETQ. The DNA for the CDR3 is TGCGCCAGCAGCCCGCGGGAAGGGTCAGGGGGAAATAACTATGGCTACACCTTC. It encodes CASSPREGSGGNNYGYTF. Full variable domain (rest looked up from reference TRBV5-1 and TRBJ1-2): KAGVTQTPRYLIKTRGQQVTLSCSPISGHRSVSWYQQTPGQGLQFLFEYFSETQRNKGNFPGRFSGRQFSNSRSEMNVSTLELGDSALYLCASSPREGSGGNNYGYTFGSGTRLTVV.

This clone was detected only a few times. The gene calls are TRBV5-4 and TRBJ2-5; the match to TRBD1 covers 10 bases. Germline-derived CDR1 and CDR2 are SGHNT and YYREEE (reference sequence). Trimming removed 4 bases from V and 5 bases from J; junction bases left unmatched: 5. This CDR3 has 14 residues. The CDR3, as DNA: TGTGCCAGCAGCATTCGGACAGGGGGGGAGACCCAGTACTTC. Encoded protein: CASSIRTGGETQYF.

The CDR3 loop is CASSDSGQGREKLFF. The CDR3 DNA is TGTGCCAGCAGTGACTCGGGACAGGGAAGGGAAAAACTGTTTTTT. The chain has TRBV2 and TRBJ1-4; 9 nucleotides match TRBD1. Losses at the gene ends were 3 bases for V and 8 bases for J; bases not matched to a gene: 7. The length of the CDR3 is 15 residues. The germline gives CDR1 SNHLY, CDR2 FYNNEI.

Only one count was recorded for this clone. The chain has TRBV5-5 and TRBJ1-2; D might be TRBD1 (6 bases). Trimming took 3 bases from V and 1 from J, leaving 7 bases between them. Per the germline V gene, CDR1 is SGHKS and CDR2 is YYEKEE (reference sequence). The CDR3 extends over 13 amino acids. The CDR3 loop reads CASSWTVNYGYTF. CDR3 coding DNA: TGTGCCAGCAGCTGGACAGTTAACTATGGCTACACCTTC.

The V call is TRBV6-6, the J call TRBJ1-5; possible D gene TRBD1, 5 bases. This CDR3 is built from 16 residues. Between the trimmed V and J ends, which lost 2 bases and 0 bases, there was a span of 11 bases. Looked up from germline, CDR1 is MNHNY and CDR2 is SVGAGI (reference sequence). The CDR3 DNA is TGTGCCAGCAGTTACGGGGGGTTAGATAGCAATCAGCCCCAGCATTTT. This codes for CASSYGGLDSNQPQHF.